Sequencing of this T cell receptor beta chain was carried out in a study of blood T cell repertoires in COVID-19. Overall study: COVID-19 samples, acute and convalescent, were from the United States, Italy and Spain. Nucleic acid was either cDNA or gDNA, and it came from T cells, B-cell-depleted T cells, or PBMCs.

V lost 0 bases and J lost 8, with 11 bases in between. The CDR3 covers 15 residues. Germline V CDR1 and CDR2: LGHNA, YSLEER. Authors' methods: Reference gene primer amplification yielded estimated nucleated cell counts. Only in-frame clones appear in the TCRdb table, and some are missing; sequencing was by immunoSEQ multiplex PCR. V and J calls and clone size are copied from that table; D and trimming were computed from the DNA. The table shows some 80,000 clones, with approximately 90% occurring only once. The sequenced sample was peripheral blood. The rearrangement uses TRBV4-3 and TRBJ1-6, with a possible D match to TRBD1 (6 bases). The source is a human donor in a cohort sampled during active COVID-19. CDR3 DNA sequence: TGCGCCAGCAGCCAAGAGCAGGGGCGCCATTCACCCCTCCACTTT. Translating gives CASSQEQGRHSPLHF.